This TCR beta chain was sequenced during a study of response to subunit inactivated influenza vaccine. Points from the study as a whole: It was suggested by the authors that few new T cells are recruited by each seasonal influenza vaccination.

One entry per CDR3 protein results from TCRdb running MiXCR on the RT-PCR reads. In the table there are over 650,000 distinct CDR3 sequences, approximately 17% of which are singletons. This clonotype has just a few counts. Its specificity is not known. The CDR3 sequence is 16 residues long. Germline V gives CDR1 MGHRA, CDR2 YSYEKL. The germline V and J ends were trimmed by 2 bases and 4 bases, with 15 bases remaining between them. The sample was PBMCs from blood, taken less than 6 days after vaccination. The clonotype originates from a man aged 45-60 years who received an inactivated influenza vaccine. V gene TRBV4-1 combines with J gene TRBJ1-5; D remains ambiguous. The chain's CDR3 is CASSQSLQRPNQPQHF. The DNA for the CDR3 is TGCGCCAGCAGCCAATCGCTCCAAAGGCCGAATCAGCCCCAGCATTTT.